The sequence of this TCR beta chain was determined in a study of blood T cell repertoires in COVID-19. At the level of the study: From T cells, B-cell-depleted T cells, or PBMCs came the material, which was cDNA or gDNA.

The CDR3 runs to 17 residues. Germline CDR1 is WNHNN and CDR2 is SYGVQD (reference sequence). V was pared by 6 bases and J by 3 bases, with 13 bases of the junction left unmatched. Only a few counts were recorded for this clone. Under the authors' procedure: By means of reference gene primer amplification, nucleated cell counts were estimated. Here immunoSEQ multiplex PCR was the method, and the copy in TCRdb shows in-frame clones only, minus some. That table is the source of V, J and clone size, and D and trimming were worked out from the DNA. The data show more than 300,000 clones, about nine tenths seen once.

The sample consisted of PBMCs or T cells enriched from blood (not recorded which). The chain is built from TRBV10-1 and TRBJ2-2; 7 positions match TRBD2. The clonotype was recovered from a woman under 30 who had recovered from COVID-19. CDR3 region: CASSGRTDEMDTGELFF. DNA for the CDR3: TGCGCCAGCAGCGGGAGGACGGACGAGATGGACACCGGGGAGCTGTTTTTT.